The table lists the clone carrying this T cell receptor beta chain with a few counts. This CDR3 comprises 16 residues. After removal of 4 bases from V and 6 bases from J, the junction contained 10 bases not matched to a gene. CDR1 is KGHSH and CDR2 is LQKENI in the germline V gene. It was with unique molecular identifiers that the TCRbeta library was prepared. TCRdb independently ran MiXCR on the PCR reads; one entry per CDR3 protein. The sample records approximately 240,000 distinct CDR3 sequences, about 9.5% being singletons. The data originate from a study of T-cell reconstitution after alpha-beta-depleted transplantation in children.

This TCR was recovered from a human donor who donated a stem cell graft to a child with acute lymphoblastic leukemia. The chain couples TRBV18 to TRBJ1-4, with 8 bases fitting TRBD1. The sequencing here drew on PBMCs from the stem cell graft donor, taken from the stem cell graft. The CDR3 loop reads CASSLLGTGPDEKLFF. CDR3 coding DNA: TGTGCCAGCTCACTCCTCGGGACAGGACCAGATGAAAAACTGTTTTTT. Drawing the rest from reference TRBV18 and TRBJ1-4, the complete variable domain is NAGVMQNPRHLVRRRGQEARLRCSPMKGHSHVYWYRQLPEEGLKFMVYLQKENIIDESGMPKERFSAEFPKEGPSILRIQQVVRGDSAAYFCASSLLGTGPDEKLFFGSGTQLSVL.